This T cell receptor (beta chain) came from a study of blood T cell repertoires in COVID-19. Germline values: CDR1 SGHVS, CDR2 FNYEAQ. This CDR3 comprises 18 residues. Germline trimming cut 1 base from V and 5 bases from J; bases unmatched to any gene: 11. The repertoire was sequenced with immunoSEQ multiplex PCR; TCRdb's copy has only in-frame clones and lacks some. This sample has around 200,000 clones, with 70% to 90% found just once. The clonotype originates from a woman of 80 years or more with acute or convalescent COVID-19. The material sequenced was peripheral blood. V and J are TRBV7-6 and TRBJ1-6, with 7 bases that match TRBD1. The CDR3 sequence: CASSLVVSGTEDNSPLHF. The DNA of the CDR3 is TGTGCCAGCAGCTTAGTGGTGTCCGGGACAGAAGATAATTCACCCCTCCACTTT. The full variable domain, with the rest looked up from reference TRBV7-6 and TRBJ1-6, is GAGVSQSPRYKVTKRGQDVALRCDPISGHVSLYWYRQALGQGPEFLTYFNYEAQQDKSGLPNDRFSAERPEGSISTLTIQRTEQRDSAMYRCASSLVVSGTEDNSPLHFGNGTRLTVT.